The text below deals with one T cell receptor beta chain. Researchers ran the PCR with 60 Vbeta and 13 Jbeta primers. Assay used: immunoSEQ multiplex PCR; TCRdb lists only in-frame clones, some missing. Here the sample table reports 200,000 to 250,000 clones. This CDR3 has 16 residues. Losses at the gene ends were 5 bases for V and 3 bases for J; bases not matched to a gene: 5. In germline, CDR1 is MDHEN, CDR2 SYDVKM. This specimen comes from a study of cytomegalovirus exposure and HLA in healthy donors. J is TRBJ2-2 and V is TRBV28, with 11 bases aligning to TRBD2. The sequencing input was PBMCs. This clonotype was obtained from a girl aged 2-15 years in good health and CMV-seropositive. The CDR3 spells CASSDPSGRYTGELFF. For the CDR3, the DNA is TGTGCCAGCAGTGACCCTAGCGGGAGGTACACCGGGGAGCTGTTTTTT.